Listed below are T cell receptor beta chains from one sample, sequenced in a study of T-cell memory formation after mild COVID-19. TCRdb called the 5' RACE reads again in MiXCR, with one record for every CDR3 protein. The table records 350,000 to 400,000 distinct CDR3 sequences, around a fifth of them present only once. Material: PBMCs or a T cell subset sorted from them (not recorded which). All receptors derive from an adult woman who had mild COVID-19 (a few samples of this study predate the infection). Cell type and time point are not known. Both conserved end residues are part of each CDR3. Fields, in order: clone size, V gene, J gene, CDR3 protein. Clone sizes are given selectively: once, few, many, or a class where the clone is expanded.

size: NA
V: TRBV7-2
J: TRBJ2-2
CDR3: CASRLGLAGGPNTGELFF

size: many
V: TRBV24-1
J: TRBJ2-1
CDR3: CATSLSGGYNEQFF

size: many
V: TRBV5-1
J: TRBJ2-7
CDR3: CASSLVQGYEQYF

size: few
V: TRBV27
J: TRBJ2-3
CDR3: CASNRDRVADTQYF

size: NA
V: TRBV12-3/TRBV12-4
J: TRBJ1-5
CDR3: CASSVQYNQPQHF

size: few
V: TRBV11-2
J: TRBJ2-3
CDR3: CASSLRQVTQYF

size: NA
V: TRBV14
J: TRBJ1-5
CDR3: CASSIGWGRNQPQHF

size: NA
V: TRBV5-1
J: TRBJ2-1
CDR3: CASSLGTGTNNEQFF

size: NA
V: TRBV24-1
J: TRBJ2-3
CDR3: CATSDFSSGISDTQYF

size: NA
V: TRBV7-3
J: TRBJ2-2
CDR3: CASSYPDRDTGELFF

size: NA
V: TRBV4-1
J: TRBJ2-1
CDR3: CASSQSGVYNEQFF

size: NA
V: TRBV12-3/TRBV12-4
J: TRBJ2-5
CDR3: CASSLAQTQYF

size: few
V: TRBV5-6
J: TRBJ1-1
CDR3: CASSRGTVTEAFF

size: few
V: TRBV24-1
J: TRBJ1-5
CDR3: CATGTGNQPQHF

size: few
V: TRBV6-5
J: TRBJ1-6
CDR3: CASRRPRVDSPLHF

size: few
V: TRBV20-1
J: TRBJ1-3
CDR3: CSARLGQGYSGNTIYF

size: NA
V: TRBV15
J: TRBJ1-2
CDR3: CATSRDVEDLGSGYTF

size: NA
V: TRBV30
J: TRBJ1-6
CDR3: CAWDRVNSPLHF

size: NA
V: TRBV7-9
J: TRBJ2-7
CDR3: CASSLEDISYEQYF

size: NA
V: TRBV6-5
J: TRBJ1-6
CDR3: CASRTDRRNSPLHF

size: NA
V: TRBV4-3
J: TRBJ2-1
CDR3: CASSQGGTTSRNEQFF

size: NA
V: TRBV27
J: TRBJ2-1
CDR3: CASSLGQGWSNEQFF

size: NA
V: TRBV6-5
J: TRBJ1-6
CDR3: CASSYWDGNSPLHF

size: NA
V: TRBV5-1
J: TRBJ2-5
CDR3: CASSLAGTIGGTQYF

size: few
V: TRBV15
J: TRBJ2-7
CDR3: CATSSHLGQVYEQYF

size: NA
V: TRBV7-6
J: TRBJ2-2
CDR3: CASSSFKDSAGELFF

size: NA
V: TRBV20-1
J: TRBJ2-5
CDR3: CSARGGKTQYF

size: few
V: TRBV7-2
J: TRBJ2-3
CDR3: CASSLGGLAGGRGDTQYF

size: many
V: TRBV15
J: TRBJ2-5
CDR3: CATSSGETSGIQETQYF

size: few
V: TRBV6-2/TRBV6-3
J: TRBJ2-5
CDR3: CASSISGSMEWKTQYF

size: NA
V: TRBV24-1
J: TRBJ2-2
CDR3: CATSDSKVANTGELFF

size: NA
V: TRBV3-1
J: TRBJ2-5
CDR3: CASSRRGAETQYF

size: few
V: TRBV6-1
J: TRBJ2-5
CDR3: CASSTGTGGSQTQYF